This T cell receptor (beta chain) derives from a study of Graves' ophthalmopathy and Graves' hyperthyroidism. Study findings and constraints: Sensitivity of over 60% and specificity of 72.22% were achieved by the model that predicted ophthalmopathy progression. Most clonotypes expanded in thyroid above 0.001 frequency were present in blood too.

V dropped 3 bases and J dropped 1 base, with 18 bases sitting between them. Germline V CDR1 and CDR2: MNHEY, SMNVEV (reference sequence). The CDR3 covers 17 residues. About this clonotype: No antigen is known for it.

Serum thyroxine and TRAb, along with clinical symptoms, thyroid ultrasound and orbital computed tomography, were what diagnosis relied on. Someone took the PBMCs out of approximately 10 ml of fresh peripheral blood. RNA transcripts served as template for amplifying TCR beta CDR3 sequences. An opening RT-PCR round employed HTBI primers and preceded a second-round multiplex PCR. TCRdb reanalysed the multiplex PCR reads using MiXCR and keeps one entry per CDR3 protein. The sample lists 400,000 or so distinct CDR3 sequences, 15% occurring once. Sequenced: peripheral blood. The chain employs TRBV27 and TRBJ1-2, with D maybe TRBD1 (5 bases). This receptor was taken from a woman aged 18 to 35 with stable Graves' hyperthyroidism. The CDR3 spells CASSFHPGQTLNYGYTF. CDR3 coding DNA: TGTGCCAGCAGTTTCCACCCGGGGCAGACACTTAACTATGGCTACACCTTC.